This TCR beta chain was identified during a study of T cells in Graves' hyperthyroidism and ophthalmopathy (dated 2019 in TCRdb). About the investigation overall: Peripheral blood samples were taken at the time of initial diagnosis, prior to any treatment. TCR V-J signatures able to tell the groups apart were searched for in a discovery cohort of some 100 patients, of whom over 40 had Graves' ophthalmopathy and under 65 had stable Graves' hyperthyroidism. Whether ophthalmopathy could be predicted prospectively was tested in an independent validation cohort made up of under 20 hyperthyroidism patients plus 17 patients who later progressed to ophthalmopathy. The approximately 100 discovery patients were randomly divided into training and test sets at a 7:3 ratio. Thyroid tissue and blood T-cell repertoires from about six Graves' hyperthyroidism patients were also compared in the study. After blood sampling, hyperthyroidism patients were treated with methimazole at a starting dose of 30 mg daily, and ophthalmopathy patients were treated with high-dose intravenous methylprednisolone. TCR Vbeta CDR3 sequencing of approximately 140 peripheral blood samples (over 40 ophthalmopathy, 75 to 85 hyperthyroidism and roughly 17 progressor patients) is reported in the paper.

The TCR beta CDR3 regions were amplified from the RNA transcripts. A first-round RT-PCR of the TCR CDR3 used the HTBI primer set with the Qiagen OneStep RT-PCR kit. The libraries were constructed in a second round of multiplex PCR and then size-selected and purified. Libraries were sequenced paired-end with 100 bp reads on an Illumina HiSeq2000. The authors' analysis ran thus. SOAPnuke was used to process the raw data, with reads discarded if the reads contained adapters or uncalled bases, had a mean Phred below 15, or lacked an exact constant-primer or identifier match. High-quality paired reads were merged with COPE v1.2.5, and unique nucleotide sequences were defined as clonotypes. MiTCR v1.1 was used to align clonotypes to the IMGT TRBV, TRBD and TRBJ reference segments. The analysis included only V-J combinations with a frequency above 0.0001, which together covered roughly 99% of the repertoires. The TCS score was defined as F50 (clonal expansion) divided by E x V (chaos), with BLOSUM62-based TCRdist calculated between CDR3 peptides within each V-J. Welch's t-statistics and random forest reduced 500 to 650 V-J features to 13, which were used in a naive Bayes classifier (R e1071). Clones were called with MiXCR by TCRdb after fastp trimmed the public reads at Q25, and only in-frame beta chains were retained. Each entry is one CDR3 protein sequence, shown with its most common DNA and genes. The V and J calls come from TCRdb's annotation, not from the publication. The table for this sample lists hundreds of thousands of distinct CDR3 sequences; 14% of them were counted only once. The leading ten clones occupy 10% of the sample.

The study at large found these results: Blood samples also contained most of the expanded thyroid clonotypes (frequency above 0.001), which suggests that blood repertoires may reflect thyroid immune responses. In validation, the model predicted progression to ophthalmopathy with around 71% sensitivity and approximately 74% specificity, a median of about 6 months before onset. In cross-validation, a model built on a 13 V-J signature told ophthalmopathy apart from stable hyperthyroidism with just under 90% sensitivity and roughly 81% specificity, and in testing the same model reached 80%/75%. No statistical method was used to fix the sample size in advance, and group allocation was not hidden from the investigators.

This clonotype was recorded many times. Its binding antigen is unknown. No quality values exist for individual bases; no much larger clone is one base distant. Taken from cysteine to phenylalanine, the CDR3 has 15 residues. The kept DNA is CDR3 alone, 45 bases in frame from the first base. CDR1 and CDR2 were assigned from the germline V gene as SNHLY and FYNNEI. Trimming costs V 8 bases and J 4 bases, and their ends lie 20 bases apart. Graves' hyperthyroidism was defined as stable when no progression to ophthalmopathy occurred over 18 months of follow-up. Hyperthyroidism patients were aged 18 to 65 years and newly diagnosed, with disease duration of less than 2 months. Any patient with an uncontrolled infection, another autoimmune disease, pregnancy or lactation was excluded. Diagnoses were based on clinical symptoms, serum thyroxine and TRAb, thyroid ultrasound and orbital computed tomography. PBMCs were separated from around 9.1 ml of fresh peripheral blood using Ficoll-Paque density gradient centrifugation. Trizol reagent was used to extract total RNA, and RNA quality was then checked on an Agilent 2100 Bioanalyzer.

The receptor was isolated from a woman in her late teens or twenties with Graves' hyperthyroidism. The sequencing sample was made of blood. The rearranged segments are TRBV2 and TRBJ1-1, with TRBD1 tentatively as D gene (6 bases match). The CDR3 is CASLLLGGEGTEAFF. The DNA sequence reads TGTGCCAGCCTTCTCCTAGGGGGGGAGGGCACTGAAGCTTTCTTT.